The 24 T cell receptor beta chains in this list originate from one sample, sequenced in a study of human T cells and chemical hapten exposure. MiXCR was run by TCRdb on the RACE reads, yielding one entry per CDR3 protein. The table records about 350,000 distinct CDR3 sequences, around 6% of them present only once. The sample's time point: patch test 2, 6 weeks after DPC sensitization. Treatment meaning: therapeutic diphenylcyclopropenone sensitization with weekly scalp DPC. This material consisted of whole blood, taken in connection with sensitization to the hapten diphenylcyclopropenone (DPC). These receptors were taken from a woman aged 18 to 35 with alopecia areata. Some clones in this sample may be carry-over from other donors' samples.

This chain uses TRBV7-2 with TRBJ1-2; tentatively, D is TRBD1 (6 bases). Trimming shortened V by 6 bases and J by 4 bases, and 15 bases separated the two germline ends. The V gene's germline CDR1 is SGHTA and CDR2 FQGNSA. This CDR3 has 14 amino acids. The CDR3 sequence: CASRDRSTGYGYTF. The CDR3, as DNA: TGTGCCAGCAGAGACAGGTCCACCGGCTATGGCTACACCTTC.

J is TRBJ2-2 and V is TRBV12-3 or TRBV12-4; unclear D gene. V was trimmed by 3 bases and J by 1 base, leaving 12 bases between them. This CDR3 is 16 amino acids long. This CDR3 reads CASSFGYRRNTGELFF. The CDR3 DNA reads as TGTGCCAGCAGTTTTGGTTACCGGCGGAACACCGGGGAGCTGTTTTTT.

This clonotype has ten or more counts. The chain couples TRBV12-3 or TRBV12-4 to TRBJ1-1; TRBD1 aligns across 11 bases. V lost 6 bases to trimming and J lost 4 bases; unmatched junction nucleotides: 4. This CDR3 is built from 14 residues. CDR3 DNA: TGTGCCAGCAGCCGGACAGGGGGCGGCACTGAAGCTTTCTTT. Translation gives CASSRTGGGTEAFF.

The sample holds many counts of this clonotype. The rearrangement links TRBV21-1 to TRBJ1-6. TRBV21-1 constitutes a pseudogene. The CDR3 extends over 16 amino acids. CDR3 bases: TGTGCCAGCAGCAAAGTCTTAGCCGCTTATAATTCACCCCTCCACTTT. It encodes CASSKVLAAYNSPLHF.

This chain joins TRBV29-1 and TRBJ2-3; the match to TRBD2 covers 11 bases. The J segment lost 9 bases and the V segment lost 5 bases, leaving 7 bases of the junction unmatched. Germline V CDR1 and CDR2: SQVTM, ANQGSEA. The CDR3 runs to 13 residues. CDR3 sequence reads: CSVMTSGARTQYF. The CDR3 DNA reads as TGCAGCGTTATGACTAGCGGGGCGCGGACGCAGTATTTT.

This clonotype was found a few times. The chain has TRBV6-2 or TRBV6-3 and TRBJ2-3; the D is unclear. Trimming left V 7 bases short and J 5 bases short, with 22 bases between. Germline-derived CDR1 and CDR2 are MNHEY and SVGEGT. The CDR3 has 16 amino acids. The CDR3 sequence: CASTPTTGHPRDTQYF. CDR3 bases: TGTGCCAGCACCCCAACGACTGGCCACCCCCGAGATACGCAGTATTTT.

This clonotype was observed many times. The V and J genes are TRBV5-1 and TRBJ1-1, with D hard to call. Trimming stripped 0 bases from V and 1 base from J, with 7 bases between. Germline assignment: CDR1 SGHRS and CDR2 YFSETQ. This CDR3 has 14 amino acids. The CDR3 bases are TGCGCCAGCAGCTTGGTGGCGCCGAACACTGAAGCTTTCTTT. Translating it yields CASSLVAPNTEAFF.

The chain carries TRBV7-9 and TRBJ2-7, with TRBD1 matching over 8 bases. V gave up 5 bases and J gave up 3 bases; unmatched junction bases: 9. The CDR3 is 15 residues long. Germline CDR1 is SEHNR and CDR2 is FQNEAQ (reference sequence). In DNA, the CDR3 is TGTGCCAGCAGCGACGGACCGGGACAGGTCTACGAGCAGTACTTC. Its translation is CASSDGPGQVYEQYF.

This clonotype appeared a few times. The chain couples TRBV7-9 to TRBJ2-7; maybe TRBD2 (6 bases). Trimming pared 4 bases from V and 4 bases from J, leaving 14 bases between. Germline V CDR1 and CDR2: SEHNR, FQNEAQ (reference sequence). The CDR3 is 14 amino acids. The chain's CDR3 is CASSSPPEGYEQYF. CDR3 DNA sequence: TGTGCCAGCAGCTCCCCCCCGGAGGGGTACGAGCAGTACTTC.

The table lists this clonotype with many counts. The CDR3 DNA reads as TGCAGTGCTACGGTGCGGACAGGGGCCAGTGAGACCCAGTACTTC. It specifies CSATVRTGASETQYF. The chain recombines TRBV20-1 with TRBJ2-5; 9 nucleotides match TRBD1. CDR3 length: 15 amino acids. Per the germline V gene, CDR1 is DFQATT and CDR2 is SNEGSKA (reference sequence). V was clipped by 4 bases and J by 5 bases; unmatched bases: 11.

This clonotype was observed at least ten times. The chain is built from TRBV3-1 and TRBJ1-4; 9 nucleotides agree with TRBD1. V trimming: 1 base; J trimming: 6 bases; junction bases outside the gene matches: 6. In germline, CDR1 is LGHDT, CDR2 YNNKEL (reference sequence). This CDR3 spans 16 amino acids. The CDR3 bases are TGTGCCAGCAGCCAAGTCCCCGGGACAGGGTATGAAAAACTGTTTTTT. Translated, it gives CASSQVPGTGYEKLFF.

This chain joins TRBV6-2 or TRBV6-3 and TRBJ2-5, with 7 bases aligning to TRBD2. CDR1 and CDR2 (germline): MNHEY, SVGEGT. J lost 5 bases, V lost 6 bases, and 9 bases had no gene match. The CDR3 spans 14 residues. CDR3 coding DNA: TGTGCCAGCAGCCGTGGACTTAGCGGGGAGACCCAGTACTTC. Protein: CASSRGLSGETQYF.

The chain links TRBV6-2 or TRBV6-3 to TRBJ2-6; D uncertain. With 4 bases removed from V and 5 bases from J, the gap between germline ends came to 18 bases. The CDR3 extends over 17 amino acids. The germline V gene has CDR1 MNHEY and CDR2 SVGEGT. CDR3 DNA sequence: TGTGCCAGCAGTTCGACCCCGGCGGCTCCTTGGGCCAACGTCCTGACTTTC. Its protein product is CASSSTPAAPWANVLTF.

This clonotype came up a few times. The genes are TRBV28 and TRBJ1-2, with D tentatively TRBD1 (6 bases). Germline-derived CDR1 and CDR2 are MDHEN and SYDVKM. V lost 4 bases and J lost 2, with 14 bases in between. This CDR3 spans 15 amino acids. The CDR3 DNA sequence: TGTGCCAGCAGTTCTTTCAGGGGAAGCAACTATGGCTACACCTTC. Its translation is CASSSFRGSNYGYTF.

This clonotype has just a few counts. The chain couples TRBV7-8 to TRBJ2-2; D is perhaps TRBD1 (6 bases). The V end lost 4 bases, the J end lost 4 bases, and 13 bases lay between the germline ends. Germline CDR1 and CDR2: SGHVS and FQNEAQ. The length of the CDR3 is 15 residues. The CDR3 reads CASSSFTGFTGELFF. CDR3 DNA: TGTGCCAGCAGCTCCTTCACAGGGTTCACCGGGGAGCTGTTTTTT.

This clonotype was observed many times. This chain joins TRBV27 and TRBJ1-1; D remains unclear. There are 15 residues in the CDR3. The V gene's germline CDR1 is MNHEY and CDR2 SMNVEV (reference sequence). With 6 bases removed from V and 0 bases from J, the gap between germline ends came to 14 bases. CDR3 sequence (DNA): TGTGCCAGCAGCCAAGGACCCGCAATGAACACTGAAGCTTTCTTT. This sequence encodes CASSQGPAMNTEAFF.

The sample holds a few counts of this clonotype. This rearrangement joins TRBV12-3 or TRBV12-4 to TRBJ2-3, with TRBD2 matching 11 bases. J lost 6 bases, V lost 0 bases, and 8 bases had no gene match. CDR3 length: 17 residues. The CDR3 loop is CASSLALGSGGVDTQYF. In DNA form, the CDR3 reads TGTGCCAGCAGTTTAGCCCTTGGTAGCGGGGGGGTGGATACGCAGTATTTT.

This chain links TRBV5-6 with TRBJ2-7; a possible D gene is TRBD1 (5 bases). The V gene's germline CDR1 is SGHDT and CDR2 YYEEEE. The V end was cut by 3 bases, the J end by 5 bases, with 12 bases between. CDR3 length equals 13 residues. CDR3 DNA sequence: TGTGCCAGCAGCTCCTCCCCAGGGAACGAGCAGTACTTC. Translated, it gives CASSSSPGNEQYF.

This clonotype came up many times. The CDR3 sequence: CASSLAPRPGGQPQHF. For the CDR3, the DNA is TGTGCCAGCAGCTTAGCCCCTAGACCGGGGGGTCAGCCCCAGCATTTT. The rearrangement links TRBV7-2 to TRBJ1-5, with D maybe TRBD1 (5 bases). With 0 bases removed from V and 6 bases from J, the gap between germline ends came to 15 bases. Germline lookup yields CDR1 SGHTA and CDR2 FQGNSA. The CDR3 totals 16 residues.

This clonotype was counted ten times or more. J is TRBJ1-2 and V is TRBV6-5; 7 bases agree with TRBD1. Germline V gene sequence: CDR1 MNHEY, CDR2 SVGAGI. The CDR3 is 16 amino acids. After removal of 4 bases from V and 8 bases from J, the junction contained 16 bases not matched to a gene. This chain's CDR3 is CASSFNIPGQSQGYTF. The DNA of the CDR3 is TGTGCCAGCAGTTTCAACATTCCGGGACAGTCGCAAGGCTACACCTTC.

This clonotype was detected ten times or more. The chain links TRBV12-3 or TRBV12-4 to TRBJ2-5; no firm D call. Trimming removed 7 bases from V and 0 bases from J, with 15 bases in between. The CDR3 is 15 amino acids. This chain's CDR3 is CASTKKGRDQETQYF. CDR3 bases: TGTGCCAGCACCAAAAAAGGACGGGACCAAGAGACCCAGTACTTC.

The chain uses TRBV18 and TRBJ2-4; TRBD1 or TRBD2 may be the D gene (5 bases each). V shed 2 bases and J shed 2 bases, with 10 bases lying between them. The CDR3 runs 15 residues. Germline CDR1 reads KGHSH; CDR2 reads LQKENI. The CDR3: CASSPIGATKNIQYF. CDR3 sequence (DNA): TGTGCCAGCTCACCAATCGGGGCAACCAAAAACATTCAGTACTTC.

V gene TRBV11-1 combines with J gene TRBJ2-3; 11 nucleotides match TRBD2. The CDR3 sequence is 19 residues long. V was clipped by 6 bases and J by 0 bases; unmatched bases: 14. Germline CDR1 is SGHAT and CDR2 is FQDESV (reference sequence). The CDR3 DNA follows: TGTGCCAGCAGAAGTATGAGAACTAGCGGGGGAGGGAGCACAGATACGCAGTATTTT. Its protein product is CASRSMRTSGGGSTDTQYF.

This clonotype was counted at least ten times. The genes are TRBV5-1 and TRBJ1-5; D remains unclear. Trimming stripped 0 bases from V and 6 bases from J, with 10 bases between. This CDR3 comprises 14 residues. Germline loops: CDR1 SGHRS, CDR2 YFSETQ. As DNA, the CDR3 is TGCGCCAGCAGCTTGGGCCCGTCGGGTCAGCCCCAGCATTTT. Translation gives CASSLGPSGQPQHF. The variable domain in full, with the rest retrieved from reference TRBV5-1 and TRBJ1-5, is KAGVTQTPRYLIKTRGQQVTLSCSPISGHRSVSWYQQTPGQGLQFLFEYFSETQRNKGNFPGRFSGRQFSNSRSEMNVSTLELGDSALYLCASSLGPSGQPQHFGDGTRLSIL.